A selection of T cell receptor beta chains follows, all from one sample in a study of T-cell memory formation after mild COVID-19. TCRdb re-analysed the 5' RACE reads in MiXCR, keeping a single row per CDR3 protein. The data contain some 68,000 distinct CDR3 sequences, about a sixth of them singletons. The sequencing input was PBMCs or a T cell subset sorted from them (not recorded which). Source of these receptors: an adult woman who had mild COVID-19 (a few samples of this study predate the infection). Cell type and time point are not known. Each CDR3 is given with its conserved first and last residue. D genes are given only for firm matches. The size of a clone is reported for some rows only, either as once, few or many, or as a class for expanded clones.

V	J	size	D	CDR3	DNA
TRBV5-6	TRBJ2-7	few	.	CASSLRDNPSYEQYF	TGTGCCAGCAGCTTGCGGGACAACCCTTCCTACGAGCAGTACTTC
TRBV7-9	TRBJ2-3	.	.	CASSSGRGANADTQYF	TGTGCCAGCAGCTCGGGTAGGGGAGCGAACGCAGATACGCAGTATTTT
TRBV5-4	TRBJ2-3	.	.	CAWGRGTPSDTQYF	TGTGCCTGGGGACGAGGGACTCCATCGGATACGCAGTATTTT
TRBV6-5	TRBJ1-5	few	TRBD1	CASSPTLVYVSDRGNQPQHF	TGTGCCAGCAGTCCAACCCTCGTCTACGTCTCGGACAGGGGGAATCAGCCCCAGCATTTT
TRBV4-2	TRBJ1-2	few	.	CASSQDQGSNYGYTF	TGTGCCAGCAGCCAAGACCAGGGTTCTAACTATGGCTACACCTTC
TRBV12-5	TRBJ1-1	few	.	CASGFRGAEAFF	TGTGCTAGTGGATTCCGGGGGGCTGAAGCTTTCTTT
TRBV20-1	TRBJ2-3	.	.	CSARSLGIEDTQYF	TGCAGTGCTAGAAGTCTAGGGATAGAAGATACGCAGTATTTT
TRBV20-1	TRBJ2-3	many	TRBD2	CSASRTSGGTDTQYF	TGCAGTGCTTCGCGGACTAGCGGTGGCACAGATACGCAGTATTTT
TRBV11-2	TRBJ2-2	few	.	CASSPTVTGELFF	TGTGCCAGCAGCCCGACGGTGACCGGGGAGCTGTTTTTT
TRBV4-3	TRBJ2-3	.	TRBD2	CASSQDPPDSERERGDTQYF	TGCGCCAGCAGCCAAGATCCGCCCGACTCGGAGCGGGAGCGTGGAGATACGCAGTATTTT
TRBV5-1	TRBJ2-7	few	.	CASRRDSYEQYF	TGCGCCAGCAGACGAGACAGTTACGAGCAGTACTTC
TRBV5-6	TRBJ2-1	.	.	CASSSFNEQFF	TGTGCCAGCAGCTCCTTTAATGAGCAGTTCTTC
TRBV20-1	TRBJ2-1	.	TRBD2	CSARDDPGLANEQFF	TGCAGTGCTAGAGATGATCCGGGACTAGCCAATGAGCAGTTCTTC
TRBV30	TRBJ2-7	few	TRBD2	CAWSTGGPYEQYF	TGTGCCTGGAGCACGGGAGGGCCCTACGAGCAGTACTTC
TRBV5-1	TRBJ2-1	few	TRBD2	CASSSLGTSGHNEQFF	TGCGCCAGCAGCTCCTTGGGGACTAGCGGGCATAATGAGCAGTTCTTC
TRBV27	TRBJ2-7	few	.	CASSLQGNYEQYF	TGTGCCAGCAGTTTGCAGGGGAACTACGAGCAGTACTTC
TRBV7-9	TRBJ1-1	.	.	CASSLPGINTEAFF	TGTGCCAGCAGCTTACCCGGGATTAACACTGAAGCTTTCTTT
TRBV29-1	TRBJ2-7	few	.	CSVWAYREQNYEQYF	TGCAGCGTTTGGGCTTACAGGGAACAGAACTACGAGCAGTACTTC
TRBV6-5	TRBJ2-1	few	.	CASSYSQGGRDEQFF	TGTGCCAGCAGTTACTCGCAGGGGGGTAGGGATGAGCAGTTCTTC
TRBV15	TRBJ1-2	.	.	CATSRDESYGYTF	TGTGCCACCAGCAGAGATGAGTCCTATGGCTACACCTTC
TRBV25-1	TRBJ2-5	.	.	CASSVYGGPKETQYF	TGTGCCAGCAGTGTATACGGAGGCCCCAAAGAGACCCAGTACTTC
TRBV9	TRBJ2-7	.	.	CASSAASATYEQYF	TGTGCCAGCAGCGCGGCCTCAGCCACCTACGAGCAGTACTTC
TRBV20-1	TRBJ2-7	.	TRBD2	CSARDRLAGDFEQYF	TGCAGTGCTAGAGATAGACTAGCGGGAGATTTCGAGCAGTACTTC
TRBV15	TRBJ1-6	.	.	CATSRGSLDRNSPLHF	TGTGCCACCAGCAGAGGGTCTTTGGATCGGAATTCACCCCTCCACTTT
TRBV9	TRBJ2-7	.	.	CASSVESLANSYEQYF	TGTGCCAGCAGCGTAGAGAGCCTAGCGAACTCCTACGAGCAGTACTTC
TRBV25-1	TRBJ2-7	.	TRBD2	CASVTGGTVDYEQYF	TGTGCCAGCGTAACCGGGGGGACTGTGGACTACGAGCAGTACTTC
TRBV27	TRBJ2-3	.	.	CASKPTSRPTDTQYF	TGTGCCAGCAAACCGACCAGTAGGCCCACAGATACGCAGTATTTT
TRBV5-1	TRBJ1-2	.	.	CASSYEGYTF	TGCGCCAGCAGCTACGAGGGCTACACCTTC